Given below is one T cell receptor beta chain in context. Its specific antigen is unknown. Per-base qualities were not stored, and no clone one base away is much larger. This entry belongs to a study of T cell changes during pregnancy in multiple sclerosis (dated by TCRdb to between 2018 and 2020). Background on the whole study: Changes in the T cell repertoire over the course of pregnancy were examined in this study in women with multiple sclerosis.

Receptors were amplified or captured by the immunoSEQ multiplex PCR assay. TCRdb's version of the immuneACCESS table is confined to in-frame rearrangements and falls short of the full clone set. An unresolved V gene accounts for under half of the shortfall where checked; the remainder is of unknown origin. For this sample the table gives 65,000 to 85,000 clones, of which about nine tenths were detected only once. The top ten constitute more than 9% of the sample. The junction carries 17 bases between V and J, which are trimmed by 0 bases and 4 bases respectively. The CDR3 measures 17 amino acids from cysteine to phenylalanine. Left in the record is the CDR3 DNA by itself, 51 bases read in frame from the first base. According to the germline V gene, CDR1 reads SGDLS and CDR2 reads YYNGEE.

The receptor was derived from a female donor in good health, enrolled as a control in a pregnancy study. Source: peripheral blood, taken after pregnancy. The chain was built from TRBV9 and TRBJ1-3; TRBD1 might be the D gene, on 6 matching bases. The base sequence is TGTGCCAGCAGCGTAGGATTAGCCCGGACAGCAGGAAACACCATATATTTT. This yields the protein CASSVGLARTAGNTIYF.